This entry describes one T cell receptor (beta chain). What it binds is not known. The data were obtained in a study of chemoradiotherapy in HPV16-positive cancers. Overall study context: Candidate HPV-specific T-cell clones and common TCR motifs came from functional assays in a couple of HPV16-positive patients.

V was pared by 3 bases and J by 4 bases, with 8 bases of the junction left unmatched. CDR3 length: 15 amino acids. CDR1 SQVTM and CDR2 ANQGSEA come from the germline V gene. Sequencing used immunoSEQ multiplex PCR; TCRdb keeps in-frame clones, though not all of them. The sample yields 15,000 to 20,000 clones, approximately 89% seen once. The study, taken as a whole, reports: During treatment, candidate HPV-specific clones and E7-related motifs expanded in tumor. HPV-specific T cells were functionally defined from only two HPV16-positive patients. In HPV16-positive patients, HPV-responsive T-cell expansion tracked better recurrence-free survival.

V and J are TRBV29-1 and TRBJ2-5; 10 nucleotides line up with TRBD1. This TCR was sampled from a human donor with HPV-associated anogenital cancer. The material sequenced was blood, taken from a patient who underwent chemoradiotherapy. CDR3 region: CSVDPPDRGRETQYF. DNA of the CDR3: TGCAGCGTTGACCCACCCGACAGGGGGCGAGAGACCCAGTACTTC.